This T cell receptor (beta chain) derives from a study of blood T cell repertoires in COVID-19. For the study at large: In each case, the material was cDNA or gDNA derived from T cells, B-cell-depleted T cells, or PBMCs.

The CDR3 totals 17 residues. V was pared by 0 bases and J by 2 bases, with 14 bases between. Germline V gene lookup returns CDR1 LNHNV and CDR2 YYDKDF (reference sequence). Per the original data handling: The authors estimated nucleated cell counts from reference gene primer amplification. Produced via immunoSEQ multiplex PCR; TCRdb's table is partial and in-frame only. V and J calls plus clone size are reproduced from that table; the DNA served to infer D and trimming. Here the sample spans roughly 270,000 clones, around 90% being singletons. The chain carries TRBV15 and TRBJ1-3; a weak D match, TRBD1 (6 bases). The sequence was obtained from a man in his late teens or twenties with active or convalescent COVID-19. Sequenced material: peripheral blood. The CDR3 DNA follows: TGTGCCACCAGCAGAGATCGGGAAACAGGGACTGGAAACACCATATATTTT. Protein product: CATSRDRETGTGNTIYF.